This T cell receptor (beta chain) comes out of a study of shared clonotypes between healthy human individuals (dated by TCRdb to 2019 to 2021). At the level of the whole study: A couple of women and a few men aged 18 to 49 years were included in the cohort. For each donor, CD4 naive and CD4 memory were each run on three plates, CD8 naive on two plates, and CD8 memory on one plate. To estimate repertoire size and how much clonotypes are shared between individuals, the study performed deep sequencing of blood TCR repertoires from five healthy adults. To increase sequencing depth and limit assay-specific biases, TCR repertoire library preparation and sequencing were carried out by different laboratories using diverse techniques. Each donor's leukapheresis produced roughly between about 0.9 and 9.5 billion PBMCs. The investigation overall reported the following: Even with the large sequencing depth, rarefaction of the sorted-subset datasets indicated that sequencing was incomplete. Compared with non-shared clonotypes, the clonotypes found in all four sorted-subset donors had higher generation probabilities. Sharing across several donors was observed for about 4.8% of naive CD4, around 3.5% of naive CD8, about 2.5% of memory CD4, and roughly 0.4% of memory CD8 clonotypes. The genetic and exposure-history diversity represented was limited by the small number of donors. Estimated clonotype richness was generally larger for naive than for memory subsets. Based on pairwise subsampling, the degree of clonotype sharing among donors was expected to be affected by sequencing depth. Sampling was restricted to blood, and TCR repertoires in tissues likely differ from the TCR repertoires found in blood.

Looking up the germline V gene yields CDR1 MGHRA and CDR2 YSYEKL. Including the terminal cysteine and phenylalanine, the CDR3 comprises 16 residues. CDR3 DNA is the only sequence kept; it has 48 bases, read in frame from the first base. V was cut back by 3 bases and J by 0 bases, leaving a gap of 15 bases between them. Note on this clone: Its antigen specificity is not known. It has no much larger one-base neighbor in the sample; base qualities were not kept.

Using the deep immunoSEQ assay, multiplex PCR amplified TCR CDR3 regions from genomic DNA. For each cell subset, the extracted genomic DNA was distributed evenly across all wells of several immunoSEQ 96-well plates, and each plate served as one replicate. Each replicate PCR for sorted subsets received roughly 0.2 ug genomic DNA, equal to roughly 29,000 T cell genomes. Purified libraries were quantified with a Qubit 3.0 fluorometer, sized on a Bioanalyzer 2100, and re-quantified with the KAPA Library Quantification kit. Each immunoSEQ 96-well plate was sequenced on its own single-read 150-cycle Illumina NextSeq 550 flow cell. On the authors' methods: Because only junctional sequences without quality scores were contained in the immunoSEQ output, filtering matching that applied to full-length reads could not be performed. To assign V/J genes and CDR3, sequences were annotated against IMGT germline references using PyIR, a Python wrapper for IgBLAST v1.9. Reads with weak V/J assignments (E-value above 1e-6), missing CDR3, stop codons, out-of-frame junctions, or ambiguous translated residues were removed. V3J clonotypes were defined as sequences sharing an identical inferred V gene, J gene, and CDR3 amino acid sequence. Percentage overlap between repertoires was calculated by dividing the number of shared unique clonotypes by the size of the smaller repertoire. Three approaches were used to assess repertoire richness: RTK rarefaction, the Chao1 estimator, and Recon v2.1 estimates of unobserved clonotypes. For all TCRbeta clonotypes obtained by the gDNA method from a few donors, generation probabilities were computed with OLGA. TCRdb limited this immuneACCESS table to in-frame rearrangements with V and J called. A share of clones is missing; checked studies link under half to unresolved V genes, and the rest is unexplained. Clone size and V and J calls were adopted from that table, with D and trimming inferred from the DNA. The sample records a few million clones, 80% to 95% of which are singletons. The ten largest clones represent 0.39% of the sample.

Healthy HIV-negative adults with no recently reported acute infections or vaccinations were included as donors. Every donor was a Caucasian adult residing in Nashville, Tennessee, USA. Magnetic negative selection was used to enrich CD4+ T cells, after which naive cells were positively selected on CD45RA and the negative fraction became the memory subset. After blood collection by leukapheresis, PBMCs were isolated using Ficoll-Histopaque density gradient centrifugation and then cryopreserved in the vapor phase of liquid nitrogen. Analytical flow cytometry was used to check the purity and quantity of each magnetically sorted T cell population. Genomic DNA was isolated from every sorted fraction and measured by UV absorbance on a Nanodrop 2000c.

The chain was built from TRBV4-1 and TRBJ2-7; the D gene assignment is perhaps TRBD1 or TRBD2, with each matching 5 bases. The source of this sequence is a man between 18 and 29 years old in good health. Some clones in this sample may be carry-over from other donors' samples. Sequenced input: naive CD4+ T cells from PBMCs. The intended sense of this specimen's cell subset or site label: CD45RA+ positively selected. The CDR3 protein sequence reads: CASSQFLGPSSYEQYF. Read as DNA, the sequence is TGCGCCAGCAGCCAGTTCCTGGGACCGAGCTCCTACGAGCAGTACTTC.